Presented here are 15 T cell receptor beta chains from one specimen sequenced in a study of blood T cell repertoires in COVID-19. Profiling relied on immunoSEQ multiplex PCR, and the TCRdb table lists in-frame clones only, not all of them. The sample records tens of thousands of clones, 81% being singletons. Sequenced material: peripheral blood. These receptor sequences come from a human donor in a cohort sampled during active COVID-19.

The CDR3 is CASSQDGTSTYEQYF. In DNA form, the CDR3 reads TGCGCCAGCAGCCAAGATGGGACTAGCACCTACGAGCAGTACTTC. This chain connects TRBV4-1 to TRBJ2-7; 9 bases are a match to TRBD2. The CDR3 is 15 amino acids. Germline V CDR1 and CDR2: MGHRA, YSYEKL. The junction had 2 bases not matched to a gene; V was cut back by 0 bases and J by 2 bases.

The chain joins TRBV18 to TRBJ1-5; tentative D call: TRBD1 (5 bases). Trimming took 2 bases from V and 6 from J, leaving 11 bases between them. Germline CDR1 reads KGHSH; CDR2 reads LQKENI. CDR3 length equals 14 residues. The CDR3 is CASSPGWDFQPQHF. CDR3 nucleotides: TGTGCCAGCTCACCAGGGTGGGACTTTCAGCCCCAGCATTTT.

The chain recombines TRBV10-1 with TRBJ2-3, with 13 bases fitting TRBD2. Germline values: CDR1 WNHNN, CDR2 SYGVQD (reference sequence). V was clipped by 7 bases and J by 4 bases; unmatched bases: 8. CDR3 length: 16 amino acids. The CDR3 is CASTELAGGVADTQYF. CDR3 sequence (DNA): TGCGCCAGCACCGAACTAGCGGGAGGGGTCGCAGATACGCAGTATTTT.

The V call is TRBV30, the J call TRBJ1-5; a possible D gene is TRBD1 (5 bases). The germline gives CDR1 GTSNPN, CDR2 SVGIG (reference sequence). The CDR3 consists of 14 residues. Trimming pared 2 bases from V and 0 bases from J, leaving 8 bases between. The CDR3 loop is CAWSRGYSNQPQHF. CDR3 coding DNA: TGTGCCTGGAGTCGGGGGTATAGCAATCAGCCCCAGCATTTT.

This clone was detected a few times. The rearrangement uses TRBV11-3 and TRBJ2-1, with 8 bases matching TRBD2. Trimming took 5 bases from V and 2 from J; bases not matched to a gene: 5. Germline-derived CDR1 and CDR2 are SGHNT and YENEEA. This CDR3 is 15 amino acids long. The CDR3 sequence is CASSGTSGAYNEQFF. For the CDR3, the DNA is TGTGCCAGCAGCGGCACTAGCGGAGCCTACAATGAGCAGTTCTTC.

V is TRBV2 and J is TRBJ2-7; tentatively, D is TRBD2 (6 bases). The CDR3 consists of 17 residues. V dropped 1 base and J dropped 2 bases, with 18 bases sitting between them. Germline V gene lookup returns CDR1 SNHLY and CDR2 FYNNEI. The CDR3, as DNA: TGTGCCAGCAGTGAAGAAGGGGAGCGGGCCTCAGCCTACGAGCAGTACTTC. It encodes CASSEEGERASAYEQYF.

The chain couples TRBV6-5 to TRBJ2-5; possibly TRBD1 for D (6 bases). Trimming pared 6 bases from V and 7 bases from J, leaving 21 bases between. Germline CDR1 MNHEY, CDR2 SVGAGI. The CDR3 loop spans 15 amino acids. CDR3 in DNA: TGTGCCAGCAGCCGTCTCCTGACAGGAAAGGGGACCCAGTACTTC. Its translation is CASSRLLTGKGTQYF.

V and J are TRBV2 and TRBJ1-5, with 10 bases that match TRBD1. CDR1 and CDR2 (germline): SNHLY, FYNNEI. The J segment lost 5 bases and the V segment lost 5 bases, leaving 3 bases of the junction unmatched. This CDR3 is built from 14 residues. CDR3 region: CASSRQGADQPQHF. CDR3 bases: TGTGCCAGCAGTAGACAGGGGGCAGATCAGCCCCAGCATTTT.

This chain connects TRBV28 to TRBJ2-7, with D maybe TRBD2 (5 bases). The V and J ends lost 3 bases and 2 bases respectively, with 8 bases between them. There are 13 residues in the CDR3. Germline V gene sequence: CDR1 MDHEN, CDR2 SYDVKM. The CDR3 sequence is CASSFSGTYEQYF. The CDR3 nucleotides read TGTGCCAGCAGTTTCTCGGGGACCTACGAGCAGTACTTC.

The CDR3 bases are TGTGCCAGCAGTCGTCGTTCAGGCGGAAACACCATATATTTT. Residues: CASSRRSGGNTIYF. This chain joins TRBV6-5 and TRBJ1-3; no definite D call. Trimming shortened V by 5 bases and J by 4 bases, and 12 bases separated the two germline ends. The CDR3 consists of 14 residues. CDR1 and CDR2 (germline): MNHEY, SVGAGI.

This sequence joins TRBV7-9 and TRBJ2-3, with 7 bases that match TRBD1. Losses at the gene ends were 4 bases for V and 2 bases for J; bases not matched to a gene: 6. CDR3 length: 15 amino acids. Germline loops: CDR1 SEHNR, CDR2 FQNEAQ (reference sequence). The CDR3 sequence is CASSSRGSHTDTQYF. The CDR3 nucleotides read TGTGCCAGCAGCTCCAGGGGGTCACACACAGATACGCAGTATTTT.

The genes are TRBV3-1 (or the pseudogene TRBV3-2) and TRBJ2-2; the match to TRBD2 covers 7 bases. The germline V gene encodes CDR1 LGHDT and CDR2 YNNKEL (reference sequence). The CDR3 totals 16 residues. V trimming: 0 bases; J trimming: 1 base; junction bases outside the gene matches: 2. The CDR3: CASSQELAKNTGELFF. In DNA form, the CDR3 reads TGTGCCAGCAGCCAAGAACTAGCGAAGAACACCGGGGAGCTGTTTTTT.

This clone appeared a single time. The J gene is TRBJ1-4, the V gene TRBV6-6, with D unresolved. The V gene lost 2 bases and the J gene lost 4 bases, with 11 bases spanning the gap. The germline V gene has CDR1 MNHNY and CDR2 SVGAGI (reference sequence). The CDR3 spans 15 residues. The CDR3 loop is CASSYGDRGNEKLFF. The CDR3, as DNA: TGTGCCAGCAGTTACGGGGATCGGGGTAATGAAAAACTGTTTTTT.

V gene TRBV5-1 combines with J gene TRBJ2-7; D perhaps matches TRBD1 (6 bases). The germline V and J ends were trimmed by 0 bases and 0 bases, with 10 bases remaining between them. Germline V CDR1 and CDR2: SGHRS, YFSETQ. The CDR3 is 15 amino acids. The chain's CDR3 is CASSLEGHRSYEQYF. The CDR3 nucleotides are TGCGCCAGCAGCTTGGAGGGACACCGCTCCTACGAGCAGTACTTC.

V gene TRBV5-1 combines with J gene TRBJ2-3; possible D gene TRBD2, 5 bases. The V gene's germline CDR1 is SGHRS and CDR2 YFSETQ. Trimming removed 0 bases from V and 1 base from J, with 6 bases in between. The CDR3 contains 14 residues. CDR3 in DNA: TGCGCCAGCAGCTTGGGGGGAGGCACAGATACGCAGTATTTT. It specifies CASSLGGGTDTQYF. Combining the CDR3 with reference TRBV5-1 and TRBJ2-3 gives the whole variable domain KAGVTQTPRYLIKTRGQQVTLSCSPISGHRSVSWYQQTPGQGLQFLFEYFSETQRNKGNFPGRFSGRQFSNSRSEMNVSTLELGDSALYLCASSLGGGTDTQYFGPGTRLTVL.